This T cell receptor beta chain was identified during a study of T-cell memory formation after mild COVID-19. Per germline, CDR1 SEHNR and CDR2 FQNEAQ (reference sequence). The CDR3 contains 15 residues. V lost 4 bases, J lost 7 bases, and 16 bases lay in between. Study observations and caveats: Cross-reactive memory seemingly joined, as some responding clones were found in pre-infection memory. Mainly in CM and EM were contracting CD4+ clones; CD8+ were in EMRA.

Constant-segment primers were used for 5'RACE, and the resulting TCR alpha and TCR beta cDNA libraries carried sample barcodes and UMIs. TCRdb re-derived calls from the 5' RACE reads in MiXCR, one entry per CDR3 protein. The sample lists 200,000 to 300,000 distinct CDR3 sequences, approximately 15% seen once, with around a fifth in the top ten. Remarks on this clonotype: Its antigen is as yet unknown.

The sample comprised PBMCs or a T cell subset sorted from them (not recorded which). This chain uses TRBV7-9 with TRBJ2-2; the D gene is possibly TRBD1 (5 bases). The receptor's source is a man aged 18 to 30 who had mild COVID-19 (a few samples of this study predate the infection). Cell type and time point are not known. The DNA of the CDR3 is TGTGCCAGCAGCTCATTACGTAGGGGCTACGGGGAGCTGTTTTTT. It yields the protein CASSSLRRGYGELFF.